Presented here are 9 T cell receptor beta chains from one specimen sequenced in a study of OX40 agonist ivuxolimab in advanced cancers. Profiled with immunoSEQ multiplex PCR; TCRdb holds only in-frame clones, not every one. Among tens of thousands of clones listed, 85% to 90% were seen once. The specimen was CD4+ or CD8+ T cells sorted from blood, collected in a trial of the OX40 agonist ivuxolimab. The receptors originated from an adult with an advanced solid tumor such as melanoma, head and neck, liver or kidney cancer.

CDR3 loop: CASSSPIRSLSYEQYF. The CDR3 nucleotides read TGTGCCAGCAGCTCCCCCATCAGATCCCTCTCCTACGAGCAGTACTTC. The chain combines TRBV11-3 with TRBJ2-7; no definite D call. V dropped 4 bases and J dropped 0 bases, with 16 bases sitting between them. From germline, CDR1 is SGHNT and CDR2 YENEEA. This CDR3 comprises 16 residues.

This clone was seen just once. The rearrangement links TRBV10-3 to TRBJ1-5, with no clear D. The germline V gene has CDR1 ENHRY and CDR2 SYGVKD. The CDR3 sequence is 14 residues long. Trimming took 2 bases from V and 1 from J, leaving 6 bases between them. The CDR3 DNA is TGTGCCATCAGTGAGGGTCCGAGCAATCAGCCCCAGCATTTT. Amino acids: CAISEGPSNQPQHF.

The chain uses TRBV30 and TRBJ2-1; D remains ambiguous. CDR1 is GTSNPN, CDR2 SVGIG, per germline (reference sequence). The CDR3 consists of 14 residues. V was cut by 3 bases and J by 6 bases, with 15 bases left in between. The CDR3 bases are TGTGCCTGGAGGGCCCACTGGGATGGCAATGAGCAGTTCTTC. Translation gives CAWRAHWDGNEQFF.

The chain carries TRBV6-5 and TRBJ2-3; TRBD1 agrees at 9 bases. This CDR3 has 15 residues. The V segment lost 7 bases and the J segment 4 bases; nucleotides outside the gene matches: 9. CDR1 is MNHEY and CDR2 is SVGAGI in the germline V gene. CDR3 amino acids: CASTTTGGLADTQYF. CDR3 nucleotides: TGTGCCAGCACCACAACAGGGGGCTTGGCAGATACGCAGTATTTT.

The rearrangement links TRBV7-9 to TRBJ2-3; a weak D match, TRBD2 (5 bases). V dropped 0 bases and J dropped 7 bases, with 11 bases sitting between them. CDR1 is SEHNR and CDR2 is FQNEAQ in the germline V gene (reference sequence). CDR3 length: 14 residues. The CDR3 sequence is CASSLAPEVYTQYF. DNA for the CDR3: TGTGCCAGCAGCTTAGCCCCGGAGGTTTATACGCAGTATTTT.

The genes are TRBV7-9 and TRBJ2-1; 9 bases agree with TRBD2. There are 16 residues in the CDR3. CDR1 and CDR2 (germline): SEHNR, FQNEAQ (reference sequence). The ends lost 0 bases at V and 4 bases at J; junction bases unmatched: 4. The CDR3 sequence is CASSLASGGIYNEQFF. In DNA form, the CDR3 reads TGTGCCAGCAGCTTAGCGAGCGGGGGGATATACAATGAGCAGTTCTTC.

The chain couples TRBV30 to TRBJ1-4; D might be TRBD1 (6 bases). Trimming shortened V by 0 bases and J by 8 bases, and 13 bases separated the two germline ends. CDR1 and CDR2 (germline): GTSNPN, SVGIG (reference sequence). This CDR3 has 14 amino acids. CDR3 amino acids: CAWSVGRGLEKLFF. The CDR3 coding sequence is TGTGCCTGGAGTGTTGGCAGGGGATTAGAAAAACTGTTTTTT.

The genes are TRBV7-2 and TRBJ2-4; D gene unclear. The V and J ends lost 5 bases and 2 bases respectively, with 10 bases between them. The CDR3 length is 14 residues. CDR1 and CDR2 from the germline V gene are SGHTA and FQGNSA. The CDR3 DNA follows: TGTGCCAGCAGCCCCTCCAGGACCAAAAACATTCAGTACTTC. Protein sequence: CASSPSRTKNIQYF.

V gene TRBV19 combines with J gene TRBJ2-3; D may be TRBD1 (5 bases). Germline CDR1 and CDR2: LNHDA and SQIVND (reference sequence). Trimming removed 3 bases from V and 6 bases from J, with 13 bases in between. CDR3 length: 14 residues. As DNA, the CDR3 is TGTGCCAGTAGTATTCTAGGGGCCGGGGATACGCAGTATTTT. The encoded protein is CASSILGAGDTQYF.